The 25 T cell receptor beta chains reported below all come from one sample, sequenced in a study of blood T cell repertoires in COVID-19. The data were produced by immunoSEQ multiplex PCR, yet TCRdb's version contains in-frame clones alone and is incomplete. The table records roughly 160,000 clones, roughly 90% of them present only once. Input material: peripheral blood. The source of these receptors is a woman aged 55-70 years who had recovered from COVID-19.

The chain employs TRBV6-5 and TRBJ1-1; no definite D call. Trimming removed 0 bases at V and 0 bases at J, with 8 bases between. Looked up from germline, CDR1 is MNHEY and CDR2 is SVGAGI. The CDR3 runs to 15 residues. CDR3 sequence reads: CASSYSTGMNTEAFF. CDR3 coding DNA: TGTGCCAGCAGTTACTCCACGGGGATGAACACTGAAGCTTTCTTT.

The chain combines TRBV28 with TRBJ2-5, with 10 nucleotides matching TRBD1. This CDR3 has 15 residues. V dropped 3 bases and J dropped 5; count of bases not matched to a gene: 6. Germline V gives CDR1 MDHEN, CDR2 SYDVKM. The CDR3 here is CASSFVGTGAETQYF. The CDR3 DNA reads as TGTGCCAGCAGTTTTGTCGGGACAGGGGCTGAGACCCAGTACTTC.

The chain carries TRBV13 and TRBJ2-3; TRBD1 agrees at 8 bases. J was trimmed by 0 bases and V by 2 bases; bases with no gene match: 7. Germline V gene data show CDR1 as PRHDT and CDR2 as FYEKMQ (reference sequence). The CDR3 consists of 17 residues. Here the CDR3 reads CASSLYRGAFSTDTQYF. CDR3 nucleotide sequence: TGTGCCAGCAGCTTATACAGGGGGGCATTTAGCACAGATACGCAGTATTTT.

The J gene is TRBJ2-1, the V gene TRBV6-5; 10 bases match TRBD2. V lost 5 bases, J lost 4 bases, and 5 bases stayed unmatched. The CDR3 length is 15 residues. CDR1 is MNHEY, CDR2 SVGAGI, per germline. The chain's CDR3 is CASSPRSGGYNEQFF. The CDR3 DNA reads as TGTGCCAGCAGTCCCCGTAGCGGGGGGTACAATGAGCAGTTCTTC.

The chain recombines TRBV7-9 with TRBJ2-3; D gene ambiguous. Germline assignment: CDR1 SEHNR and CDR2 FQNEAQ (reference sequence). Trimming removed 5 bases at V and 6 bases at J, with 9 bases between. The CDR3 length is 12 residues. CDR3 protein: CASSLTADTQYF. Here the CDR3 DNA reads TGTGCCAGCAGCCTAACCGCCGATACGCAGTATTTT.

The rearrangement uses TRBV7-9 and TRBJ1-1; no clear D gene. V shed 1 base and J shed 1 base, with 16 bases lying between them. The CDR3 is 17 residues long. Germline-derived CDR1 and CDR2 are SEHNR and FQNEAQ (reference sequence). The CDR3 DNA follows: TGTGCCAGCAGCTTAGTTTTTTCTGAGGAGGGGAACACTGAAGCTTTCTTT. Translated: CASSLVFSEEGNTEAFF. The full variable domain, in which reference TRBV7-9 and TRBJ1-1 provide the parts outside the CDR3, is DTGVSQNPRHKITKRGQNVTFRCDPISEHNRLYWYRQTLGQGPEFLTYFQNEAQLEKSRLLSDRFSAERPKGSFSTLEIQRTEQGDSAMYLCASSLVFSEEGNTEAFFGQGTRLTVV.

The chain employs TRBV6-5 and TRBJ1-4; possibly TRBD1 for D (6 bases). The V gene lost 5 bases and the J gene lost 7 bases, with 17 bases spanning the gap. This CDR3 has 15 residues. The germline gives CDR1 MNHEY, CDR2 SVGAGI. The CDR3 is CASSPAAGGLEKLFF. The CDR3 coding sequence is TGTGCCAGCAGTCCCGCAGCGGGGGGGCTTGAAAAACTGTTTTTT.

This chain connects TRBV29-1 to TRBJ2-7, with D possibly matching TRBD2 (6 bases). Germline CDR1 and CDR2: SQVTM and ANQGSEA. The CDR3 sequence is 15 residues long. Trimming stripped 5 bases from V and 7 bases from J, with 24 bases between. DNA for the CDR3: TGCAGCGTTCGGCCCGGAGCGGAGGGGAGCCGGGAGCAGTACTTC. It yields the protein CSVRPGAEGSREQYF.

A few counts support this clone. The junction shows a germline mismatch at one end, possibly a read error. The genes are TRBV28 and TRBJ1-2; 7 nucleotides line up with TRBD1. The CDR3 extends over 18 amino acids. The germline V gene encodes CDR1 MDHEN and CDR2 SYDVKM. The CDR3 nucleotides read TGTGCCAGCCTACCCTCTTTTCTCCCGACAGGGTTTCACTACGGCTACACCTTC. Translating it yields CASLPSFLPTGFHYGYTF.

The chain recombines TRBV5-1 with TRBJ2-2, with 7 nucleotides matching TRBD2. CDR1 and CDR2 (germline): SGHRS, YFSETQ. Germline trimming cut 1 base from V and 5 bases from J; bases unmatched to any gene: 11. The CDR3 sequence is 17 residues long. The CDR3 DNA follows: TGCGCCAGCAGCTTGTTCGCTAGCGGAGGTGCGACCGGGGAGCTGTTTTTT. It encodes CASSLFASGGATGELFF. Full variable domain (rest looked up from reference TRBV5-1 and TRBJ2-2): KAGVTQTPRYLIKTRGQQVTLSCSPISGHRSVSWYQQTPGQGLQFLFEYFSETQRNKGNFPGRFSGRQFSNSRSEMNVSTLELGDSALYLCASSLFASGGATGELFFGEGSRLTVL.

V is TRBV7-3 and J is TRBJ1-5; D ambiguous. Trimming pared 3 bases from V and 5 bases from J, leaving 8 bases between. From germline, CDR1 is SGHTA and CDR2 FQGTGA. The CDR3 contains 13 residues. The CDR3 DNA reads as TGTGCCAGCAGCTTTAGTATCTATCAGCCCCAGCATTTT. It translates to CASSFSIYQPQHF.

This chain joins TRBV30 and TRBJ1-2; the match to TRBD1 covers 9 bases. CDR3 length: 12 amino acids. Germline CDR1 and CDR2: GTSNPN and SVGIG (reference sequence). CDR3 sequence (DNA): TGTGCGGGGACAGGGATGGACTATGGCTACACCTTC. It translates to CAGTGMDYGYTF.

This clone was seen more than once but under ten times. The J gene is TRBJ2-5, the V gene TRBV29-1; 13 bases agree with TRBD2. Germline CDR1 is SQVTM and CDR2 is ANQGSEA. The CDR3 consists of 15 residues. V dropped 6 bases and J dropped 5; count of bases not matched to a gene: 9. The CDR3 spells CSVKRLAGGGETQYF. CDR3 nucleotides: TGCAGCGTCAAGAGACTAGCGGGGGGAGGGGAGACCCAGTACTTC.

The V call is TRBV5-5, the J call TRBJ1-2; maybe TRBD1 (6 bases). The germline V gene has CDR1 SGHKS and CDR2 YYEKEE (reference sequence). Trimming took 0 bases from V and 8 from J, leaving 14 bases between them. The CDR3 has 14 amino acids. CDR3 in DNA: TGTGCCAGCAGCTTGGAACCGGGACAAGGAGGCTACACCTTC. Translating gives CASSLEPGQGGYTF. Supplemented by reference TRBV5-5 and TRBJ1-2, the full variable domain reads DAGVTQSPTHLIKTRGQQVTLRCSPISGHKSVSWYQQVLGQGPQFIFQYYEKEERGRGNFPDRFSARQFPNYSSELNVNALLLGDSALYLCASSLEPGQGGYTFGSGTRLTVV.

This chain links TRBV6-1 with TRBJ1-1; 8 positions match TRBD1. V lost 1 base, J lost 1 base, and 5 bases stayed unmatched. Germline V gene data show CDR1 as MNHNS and CDR2 as SASEGT. The CDR3 is 16 amino acids. The CDR3 reads CASSEVGTGRNTEAFF. The CDR3 region has the DNA TGTGCCAGCAGTGAAGTTGGGACAGGTAGGAACACTGAAGCTTTCTTT.

CDR3 DNA sequence: TGTGCCAGCAGCGAGGGGACTAGCGGTTACAATGAGCAGTTCTTC. This sequence encodes CASSEGTSGYNEQFF. The rearrangement uses TRBV9 and TRBJ2-1; 11 bases are shared with TRBD2. The trim removed 3 bases at V and 4 bases at J, leaving 3 bases unmatched. Germline CDR1 reads SGDLS; CDR2 reads YYNGEE. This CDR3 contains 15 residues.

V gene TRBV28 combines with J gene TRBJ2-3, with D possibly TRBD2 on 6 matching bases. V lost 10 bases and J lost 4, with 21 bases in between. Germline CDR1 reads MDHEN; CDR2 reads SYDVKM. The CDR3 has 15 amino acids. The CDR3 bases are TGTGCCATAGGGGCCGGGCGGGGATTCCCAGATACGCAGTATTTT. Protein product: CAIGAGRGFPDTQYF.

The CDR3 spells CASSPGTGGWTEAFF. CDR3 nucleotides: TGTGCCAGCAGTCCCGGGACAGGGGGATGGACTGAAGCTTTCTTT. J is TRBJ1-1 and V is TRBV6-5; 11 bases are shared with TRBD1. Trimming cost V 5 bases and J 5 bases; bases outside gene matches: 7. CDR1 MNHEY and CDR2 SVGAGI come from the germline V gene. The CDR3 extends over 15 amino acids.

This sequence joins TRBV10-3 and TRBJ1-2; D ambiguous. Germline V gene data show CDR1 as ENHRY and CDR2 as SYGVKD. CDR3 length: 14 amino acids. V lost 2 bases and J 2 bases, leaving 9 bases between the germline ends. CDR3: CAISEPTENYGYTF. Here the CDR3 DNA reads TGTGCCATCAGTGAGCCAACAGAGAACTATGGCTACACCTTC.

This clone was detected only a few times. V and J are TRBV11-2 and TRBJ2-1; the D gene is possibly TRBD1 (6 bases). The germline V gene encodes CDR1 SGHAT and CDR2 FQNNGV. The V end lost 6 bases, the J end lost 12 bases, and 21 bases lay between the germline ends. The CDR3 spans 14 residues. The chain's CDR3 is CASSSTYREGWQFF. For the CDR3, the DNA is TGTGCCAGCAGTTCTACCTACAGGGAAGGGTGGCAGTTCTTC. Variable domain in full (rest from reference TRBV11-2 and TRBJ2-1): EAGVAQSPRYKIIEKRQSVAFWCNPISGHATLYWYQQILGQGPKLLIQFQNNGVVDDSQLPKDRFSAERLKGVDSTLKIQPAKLEDSAVYLCASSSTYREGWQFFGPGTRLTVL.

This chain joins TRBV4-3 and TRBJ1-6, with TRBD1 identical over 7 bases. Germline-derived CDR1 and CDR2 are LGHNA and YSLEER. The CDR3 consists of 16 residues. V lost 0 bases to trimming and J lost 8 bases; unmatched junction nucleotides: 7. CDR3 sequence: CASSQEHGQADSPLHF. The CDR3 DNA follows: TGCGCCAGCAGCCAAGAACACGGACAGGCCGATTCACCCCTCCACTTT.

CDR3 DNA: TGCGCCAGCAGTGAGATGCCCCCCAGCTCCTACGAGCAGTACTTC. Translation: CASSEMPPSSYEQYF. The chain links TRBV10-2 to TRBJ2-7; no definite D call. V gave up 2 bases and J gave up 0 bases, with 11 bases separating them. The CDR3 spans 15 residues. Germline V gives CDR1 WSHSY, CDR2 SAAADI.

This clone was detected once. The gene calls are TRBV5-8 and TRBJ2-1, with a possible D match to TRBD2 (5 bases). The CDR3 loop spans 12 amino acids. Germline V gives CDR1 SGHTS, CDR2 YDEGEE. V lost 0 bases and J lost 7, with 5 bases in between. The CDR3 DNA sequence: TGTGCCAGCAGCTTGGGAGGGAATGAGCAGTTCTTC. Protein sequence: CASSLGGNEQFF.

J is TRBJ2-3 and V is TRBV28; the match to TRBD2 covers 7 bases. CDR3 length: 17 residues. The V gene end was trimmed by 1 base and the J gene end by 0 bases; junction bases not matched to a gene: 7. Germline CDR1 is MDHEN and CDR2 is SYDVKM. Here the CDR3 reads CASSLSGLAASTDTQYF. The CDR3 nucleotides are TGTGCCAGCAGTTTATCTGGCCTAGCGGCTAGCACAGATACGCAGTATTTT. Complete variable domain (other parts from reference TRBV28 and TRBJ2-3): DVKVTQSSRYLVKRTGEKVFLECVQDMDHENMFWYRQDPGLGLRLIYFSYDVKMKEKGDIPEGYSVSREKKERFSLILESASTNQTSMYLCASSLSGLAASTDTQYFGPGTRLTVL.

The chain links TRBV28 to TRBJ1-6; perhaps TRBD1 as D (6 bases). The CDR3 loop spans 15 amino acids. Germline CDR1 and CDR2: MDHEN and SYDVKM. V lost 7 bases and J 4 bases, leaving 14 bases between the germline ends. The DNA for the CDR3 is TGTGCCAGCAATTCGAAAGGGGGTTATAATTCACCCCTCCACTTT. This codes for CASNSKGGYNSPLHF.